This T cell receptor (beta chain) was profiled in a study of blood T cell repertoires in COVID-19. Study-wide context: Sites across the United States, Italy and Spain contributed samples from acute and convalescent COVID-19. The analysed material was cDNA or gDNA that came from T cells, B-cell-depleted T cells, or PBMCs.

The CDR3 runs to 15 residues. The junction had 11 bases not matched to a gene; V was cut back by 7 bases and J by 8 bases. CDR1 is MNHEY, CDR2 SMNVEV, per germline (reference sequence). The assay was immunoSEQ multiplex PCR, and TCRdb's table has in-frame clones only and misses some. The sample lists fewer than 400,000 clones, roughly 90% occurring once. Seattle's enrolled individuals joined amid active infection and were then monitored longitudinally. Sequencing input: peripheral blood. J is TRBJ1-6 and V is TRBV27; 7 positions agree with TRBD1. The sequence was obtained from a woman in her 30s with COVID-19, enrolled during active disease. CDR3: CASNHRGRFDSPLHF. Written as DNA, the CDR3 is TGTGCCAGCAACCACAGGGGTCGGTTCGATTCACCCCTCCACTTT.